The sequence of this T cell receptor (beta chain) was determined in a study of regulatory T cells in long-lasting Graves disease. Time point meaning: newly diagnosed GD, antithyroid drugs for less than 3 months. PBMC-derived RNA was used for the TCR library. This clonotype was detected only a few times. Through Arm-PCR of CDR3 regions and iRepertoire HTBI primers, TCR beta libraries were built. Original data processing: The samples yielded some 62 TRBV and around 13 TRBJ segments. TCRdb itself ran the multiplex PCR reads through MiXCR, one entry per CDR3 protein. TCRdb's processing, not the authors', yielded these V and J calls. The sample includes 550,000 to 600,000 distinct CDR3 sequences, about 16% of them seen just once. CDR3 length: 15 residues. V lost 6 bases to trimming and J lost 4 bases; unmatched junction nucleotides: 7. The sample was also reused in another study, on T cells in Graves' hyperthyroidism and ophthalmopathy. Turning to that study: Clinical symptoms, serum thyroxine, TRAb, thyroid ultrasound and orbital computed tomography established diagnosis.

This receptor was identified in a man aged 18 to 30 with Graves disease. The material sequenced was peripheral blood mononuclear cells (PBMCs), taken at new diagnosis, from a patient treated with antithyroid drugs. The chain couples TRBV12-3 or TRBV12-4 to TRBJ2-1, with 9 bases lining up with TRBD1. The CDR3: CASRGGQGLYNEQFF. In DNA form, the CDR3 reads TGTGCCAGCAGGGGGGGACAGGGTCTTTACAATGAGCAGTTCTTC.